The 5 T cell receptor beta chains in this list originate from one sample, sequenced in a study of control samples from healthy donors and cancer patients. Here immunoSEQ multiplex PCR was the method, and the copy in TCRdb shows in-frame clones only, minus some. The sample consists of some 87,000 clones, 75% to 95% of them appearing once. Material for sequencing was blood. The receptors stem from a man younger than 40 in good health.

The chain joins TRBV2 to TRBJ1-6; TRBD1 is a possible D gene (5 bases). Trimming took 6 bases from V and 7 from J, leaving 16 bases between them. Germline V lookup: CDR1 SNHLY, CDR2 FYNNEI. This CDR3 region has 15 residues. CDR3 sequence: CASSPDSGENSPLHF. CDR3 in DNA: TGTGCCAGCAGCCCCGACAGCGGCGAAAATTCACCCCTCCACTTT.

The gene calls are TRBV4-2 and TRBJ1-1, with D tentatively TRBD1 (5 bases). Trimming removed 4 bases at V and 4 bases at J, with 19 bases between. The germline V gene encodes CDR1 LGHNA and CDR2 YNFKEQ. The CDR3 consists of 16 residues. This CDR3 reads CASSPAYSGGGTEAFF. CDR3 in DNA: TGTGCCAGCAGCCCAGCATATTCGGGGGGGGGCACTGAAGCTTTCTTT.

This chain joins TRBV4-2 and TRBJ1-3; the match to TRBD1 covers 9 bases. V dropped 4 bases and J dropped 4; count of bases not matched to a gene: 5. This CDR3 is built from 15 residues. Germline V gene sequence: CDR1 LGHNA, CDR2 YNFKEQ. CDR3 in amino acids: CASSRPGQGGNTIYF. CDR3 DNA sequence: TGTGCCAGCAGCCGACCGGGACAGGGAGGAAACACCATATATTTT.

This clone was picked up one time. The CDR3 region is CASSQEDRDNEQFF. The CDR3 DNA is TGTGCCAGCAGCCAAGAAGATAGGGACAATGAGCAGTTCTTC. This chain links TRBV4-2 with TRBJ2-1; the D is unclear. With 0 bases removed from V and 5 bases from J, the gap between germline ends came to 8 bases. Looked up from germline, CDR1 is LGHNA and CDR2 is YNFKEQ. The CDR3 contains 14 residues.

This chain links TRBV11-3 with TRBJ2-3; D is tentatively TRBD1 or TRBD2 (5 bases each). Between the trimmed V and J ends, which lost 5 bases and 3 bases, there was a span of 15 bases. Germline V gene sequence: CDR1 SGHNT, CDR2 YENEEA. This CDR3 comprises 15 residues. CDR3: CASSPGTYRTDTQYF. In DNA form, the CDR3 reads TGTGCCAGCAGCCCGGGGACCTACCGGACAGATACGCAGTATTTT.